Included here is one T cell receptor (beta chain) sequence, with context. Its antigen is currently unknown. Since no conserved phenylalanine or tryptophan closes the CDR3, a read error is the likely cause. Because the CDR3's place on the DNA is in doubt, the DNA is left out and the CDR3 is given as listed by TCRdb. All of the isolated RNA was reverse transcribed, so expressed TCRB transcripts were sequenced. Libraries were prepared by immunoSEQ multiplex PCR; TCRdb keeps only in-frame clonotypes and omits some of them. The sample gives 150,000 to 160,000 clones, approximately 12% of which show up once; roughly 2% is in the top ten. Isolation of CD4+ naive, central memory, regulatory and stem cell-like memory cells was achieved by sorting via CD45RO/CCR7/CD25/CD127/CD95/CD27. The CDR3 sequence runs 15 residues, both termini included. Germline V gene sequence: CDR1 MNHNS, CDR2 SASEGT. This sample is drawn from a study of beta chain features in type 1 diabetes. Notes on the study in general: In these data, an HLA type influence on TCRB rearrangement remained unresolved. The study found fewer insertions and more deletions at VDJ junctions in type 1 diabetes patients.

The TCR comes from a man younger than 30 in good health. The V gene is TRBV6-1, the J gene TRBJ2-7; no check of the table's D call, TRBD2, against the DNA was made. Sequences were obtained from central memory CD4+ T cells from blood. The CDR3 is CASSEAPPPLLAGAL.